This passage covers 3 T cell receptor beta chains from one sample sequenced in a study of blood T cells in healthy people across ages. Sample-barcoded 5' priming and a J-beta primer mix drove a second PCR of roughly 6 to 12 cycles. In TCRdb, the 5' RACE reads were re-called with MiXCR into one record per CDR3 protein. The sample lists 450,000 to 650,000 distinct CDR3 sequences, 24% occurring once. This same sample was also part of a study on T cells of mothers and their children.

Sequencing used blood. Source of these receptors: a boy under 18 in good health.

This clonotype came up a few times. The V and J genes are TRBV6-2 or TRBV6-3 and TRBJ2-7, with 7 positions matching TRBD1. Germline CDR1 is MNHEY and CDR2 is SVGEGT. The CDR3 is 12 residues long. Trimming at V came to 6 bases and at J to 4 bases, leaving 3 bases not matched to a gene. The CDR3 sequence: CASRADRYEQYF. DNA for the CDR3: TGTGCCAGCAGGGCGGACAGGTACGAGCAGTACTTC.

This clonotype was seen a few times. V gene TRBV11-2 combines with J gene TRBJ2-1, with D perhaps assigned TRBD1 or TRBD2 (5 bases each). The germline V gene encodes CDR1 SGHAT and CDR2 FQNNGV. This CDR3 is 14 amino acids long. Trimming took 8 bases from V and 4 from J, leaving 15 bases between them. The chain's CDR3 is CASGSMRGYNEQFF. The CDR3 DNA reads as TGTGCCAGCGGCTCGATGAGGGGTTACAATGAGCAGTTCTTC.

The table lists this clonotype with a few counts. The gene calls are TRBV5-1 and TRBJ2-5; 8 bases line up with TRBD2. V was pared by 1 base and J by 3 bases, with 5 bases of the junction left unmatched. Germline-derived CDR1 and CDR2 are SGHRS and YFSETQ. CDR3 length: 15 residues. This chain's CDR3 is CASSLSAGGEETQYF. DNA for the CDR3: TGCGCCAGCAGCTTGTCCGCGGGAGGTGAAGAGACCCAGTACTTC.